The rows below give T cell receptor beta chains drawn from one sample of a study of blood T cells in healthy people across ages. TCRdb reprocessed the 5' RACE reads with MiXCR, giving one entry per CDR3 protein. This sample carries 850,000 to 1,300,000 distinct CDR3 sequences, around 45% of them seen once, and the ten largest clones take 18%. The sequenced sample consisted of blood. The source is a woman aged 60-70 years in good health. Both conserved end residues are trimmed from each CDR3.

TRBV5-4 | ASSLVQKNTEAF
TRBV29-1 | SVDSHSSYNEQF
TRBV12-3/TRBV12-4 | ASSLGHTEAF
TRBV6-1 | AIKDTFYEQY
TRBV20-1 | SARAGRAGKQETQY
TRBV20-1 | SARTGTNQPQH
TRBV6-5 | ASSPTSKETQY
TRBV10-3 | ATTAGGSSYNEQF
TRBV29-1 | SARDSKVKQY
TRBV6-5 | ASSSYRTPSMIQY
TRBV6-1 | ASTRGQETQY
TRBV12-3/TRBV12-4 | ASSLAGTEYGYT
TRBV6-1 | ASSEDSGAYSNQPQH
TRBV7-9 | ASSLEGRGGVGYT
TRBV3-1 | ASSQPGGSSGANVLT
TRBV15 | ATSRDREGGQY
TRBV3-1 | ASSQGAIWLAKNIQY
TRBV24-1 | TTTEGGEGHGEQF
TRBV20-1 | SARTGVRQPQH
TRBV6-1 | ASSNSGRGNNEQF
TRBV27 | ASSYIAGGGDEQY
TRBV6-2/TRBV6-3 | ASSYSLGDGKSGANVLT
TRBV12-3/TRBV12-4 | ASSLAGHWSSYEQY
TRBV5-1 | ASSPRTDHPRGY
TRBV4-1 | ASSPTTTSYEQY
TRBV7-2 | ASSFSGRVGVTQY
TRBV7-6 | ASSLVLHRESTDTQY
TRBV9 | ASSPRTGGGGYT
TRBV5-5 | ASSPVGRTSYEQY
TRBV7-8 | ASSYRASSYEQY
TRBV12-3/TRBV12-4 | ASSFSTSGDNEQF
TRBV7-2 | ASSVTENTEAF
TRBV20-1 | SANPGQGSYEQY
TRBV6-1 | ASPLAGGGSSYNEQF
TRBV20-1 | SASNFGGGSYNEQF
TRBV10-3 | AISENPGDTQY
TRBV11-2 | ASSLEWGPPLGYT
TRBV7-6 | ASSLEARNTEAF
TRBV29-1 | SVEDTAPSYGYT
TRBV27 | AAGGTGASSNGYT